The rows below give T cell receptor beta chains drawn from one sample of a study of graft-versus-host responses after intestinal transplantation. Profiled with immunoSEQ multiplex PCR; TCRdb holds only in-frame clones, not every one. The sample yields 75,000 to 100,000 clones, 75% to 95% seen once. This specimen was PBMCs, taken just under 460 days after intestinal transplant. All receptors come from a human patient who received an intestinal transplant, so some T cells may come from the graft donor. The CDR3 runs from the conserved cysteine through the conserved F or W. The D gene is left open where the match is weak. For some rows the clone size is stated as once, few or many, or as a class when expanded; others skip it.

TRBJ1-3 | few | TRBV19 | . | CASSRDHSSGNTIYF | TGTGCCAGTAGTCGGGATCACAGCTCTGGAAACACCATATATTTT
TRBJ2-3 | . | TRBV18 | TRBD2 | CASSPGGVTGDTQYF | TGTGCCAGCTCACCAGGGGGGGTCACCGGGGATACGCAGTATTTT
TRBJ2-7 | . | TRBV9 | . | CASSQIRGTYEQYF | TGTGCCAGCAGTCAAATCAGAGGGACTTACGAGCAGTACTTC
TRBJ2-5 | . | TRBV5-1 | . | CASSLGWAETQYF | TGCGCCAGCAGCTTGGGCTGGGCGGAGACCCAGTACTTC
TRBJ1-1 | . | TRBV18 | . | CASSRDGQNTEAFF | TGTGCCAGCTCCCGCGACGGACAGAACACTGAAGCTTTCTTT
TRBJ2-2 | . | TRBV19 | TRBD1 | CATRRGSGGHTGELFF | TGTGCCACTAGGAGGGGTTCAGGGGGCCACACCGGGGAGCTGTTTTTT
TRBJ2-7 | once | TRBV5-6 | TRBD1 | CASSWGQSYEQYF | TGTGCCAGCAGCTGGGGACAGTCCTACGAGCAGTACTTC
TRBJ2-7 | . | TRBV5-1 | TRBD2 | CASSPGTSGGREQYF | TGCGCCAGCAGCCCTGGGACTAGCGGGGGGCGCGAGCAGTACTTC
TRBJ2-3 | . | TRBV5-5 | TRBD1 | CASSRTGGQGDTQYF | TGTGCCAGCAGCAGGACAGGGGGCCAAGGAGATACGCAGTATTTT
TRBJ1-5 | . | TRBV5-1 | . | CASSLAAGFWGVWDQPQHF | TGCGCCAGCAGCTTGGCGGCGGGTTTCTGGGGGGTTTGGGATCAGCCCCAGCATTTT
TRBJ2-1 | . | TRBV2 | TRBD2 | CAALAGVSYNEQFF | TGTGCCGCCTTAGCGGGGGTATCCTACAATGAGCAGTTCTTC
TRBJ1-2 | . | TRBV5-6 | . | CASSRGWGDGYTF | TGTGCCAGCAGTCGTGGTTGGGGGGATGGCTACACCTTC
TRBJ1-3 | once | TRBV18 | . | CASSSVSGNTIYF | TGTGCCAGCTCATCCGTCAGTGGAAACACCATATATTTT
TRBJ1-2 | . | TRBV7-3 | . | CASSLAPGYGYTF | TGTGCCAGCAGCTTAGCCCCGGGCTATGGCTACACCTTC
TRBJ1-3 | . | TRBV6-5 | . | CASSSGTFPSGNTIYF | TGTGCCAGCAGTTCGGGCACCTTCCCCTCTGGAAACACCATATATTTT
TRBJ2-2 | . | TRBV18 | TRBD1 | CASSPPTGEDTGELFF | TGTGCCAGCTCACCACCGACAGGGGAGGACACCGGGGAGCTGTTTTTT
TRBJ2-3 | . | TRBV25-1 | . | CASARGDTQYF | TGTGCCAGTGCCCGGGGGGATACGCAGTATTTT
TRBJ1-2 | . | TRBV7-8 | . | CAINTGGGGYTF | TGTGCCATCAACACAGGAGGAGGAGGCTACACCTTC
TRBJ2-1 | . | TRBV7-9 | . | CASRDGDNEQFF | TGTGCCAGCAGAGACGGGGACAATGAGCAGTTCTTC
TRBJ2-1 | . | TRBV11-2 | . | CASSFWVEKHEQFF | TGTGCCAGCAGCTTTTGGGTTGAGAAACATGAGCAGTTCTTC
TRBJ1-6 | once | TRBV27 | . | CASSFSVGSASPLHF | TGTGCCAGCAGTTTTTCGGTGGGCAGCGCATCACCCCTCCACTTT
TRBJ1-5 | . | TRBV6-9 | . | CASSQGTSYQPQHF | TGTGCCAGCAGTCAGGGGACATCCTATCAGCCCCAGCATTTT
TRBJ2-5 | . | TRBV5-1 | . | CASSLSWSLQETQYF | TGCGCCAGCAGCTTGTCGTGGTCCCTCCAAGAGACCCAGTACTTC
TRBJ2-2 | . | TRBV21-1 | . | CASTTTQQGAAGELFF | TGTGCCAGCACTACCACCCAACAGGGGGCGGCCGGGGAGCTGTTTTTT
TRBJ1-1 | . | TRBV7-9 | . | CASSFNRADTEAFF | TGTGCCAGCAGCTTCAATAGGGCGGACACTGAAGCTTTCTTT
TRBJ1-2 | . | TRBV7-9 | TRBD1 | CASSTQGGAVGYTF | TGTGCCAGCAGCACACAGGGGGGGGCGGTTGGCTACACCTTC
TRBJ2-7 | . | TRBV7-8 | TRBD2 | CASSRTGGNTYEQYF | TGTGCCAGCAGCCGGACGGGGGGAAATACCTACGAGCAGTACTTC
TRBJ1-1 | . | TRBV15 | . | CATSRDPGTPNTEAFF | TGTGCCACCAGCAGAGACCCCGGGACGCCGAACACTGAAGCTTTCTTT
TRBJ1-1 | . | TRBV7-9 | . | CASSLAGATEAFF | TGTGCCAGCAGCTTAGCTGGAGCCACTGAAGCTTTCTTT
TRBJ1-1 | . | TRBV6-5 | . | CASSWTENTEAFF | TGTGCCAGCTCATGGACAGAGAACACTGAAGCTTTCTTT
TRBJ2-6 | . | TRBV6-4 | . | CASSDSRGSGANVLTF | TGTGCCAGCAGTGACTCAAGGGGCTCTGGGGCCAACGTCCTGACTTTC
TRBJ2-7 | . | TRBV6-6 | . | CASSRRPSSYEQYF | TGTGCCAGCAGCCGCCGGCCGAGCTCCTACGAGCAGTACTTC
TRBJ2-3 | . | TRBV6-5 | TRBD2 | CASRTGTITDTQYF | TGTGCCAGCAGGACCGGGACTATCACAGATACGCAGTATTTT
TRBJ2-5 | . | TRBV7-3 | . | CASSRGPQETQYF | TGTGCCAGCAGTCGGGGCCCCCAAGAGACCCAGTACTTC
TRBJ1-5 | . | TRBV9 | . | CASSEGQGQNQPQHF | TGTGCCAGCAGCGAGGGGCAGGGCCAAAATCAGCCCCAGCATTTT
TRBJ1-2 | . | TRBV29-1 | TRBD1 | CSVIEGALKGYTF | TGCAGCGTTATTGAGGGGGCGTTGAAGGGCTACACCTTC
TRBJ1-1 | . | TRBV7-6 | . | CASSSLTGKGEAFF | TGTGCCAGCAGCTCTCTAACAGGGAAGGGTGAAGCTTTCTTT
TRBJ1-2 | . | TRBV7-2 | . | CASSLGGPAGYTF | TGTGCCAGCAGCTTAGGAGGGCCGGCCGGCTACACCTTC
TRBJ1-1 | . | TRBV19 | . | CASSIAGPGQMNTEAFF | TGTGCCAGTAGTATCGCCGGCCCGGGACAAATGAACACTGAAGCTTTCTTT
TRBJ2-1 | . | TRBV5-1 | . | CASSLGTTGNEQFF | TGCGCCAGCAGCTTGGGGACCACAGGGAATGAGCAGTTCTTC
TRBJ1-1 | . | TRBV12-5 | . | CASGPEFGEAFF | TGTGCTAGTGGGCCCGAGTTCGGTGAAGCTTTCTTT
TRBJ1-4 | . | TRBV5-1 | . | CASSLGVSNEKLFF | TGCGCCAGCAGCTTGGGGGTTTCGAATGAAAAACTGTTTTTT
TRBJ1-1 | . | TRBV7-6 | . | CASSLYGGGNTEAFF | TGTGCCAGCAGCTTATACGGCGGGGGGAACACTGAAGCTTTCTTT
TRBJ1-1 | . | TRBV7-2 | . | CASSLSAGEAFF | TGTGCCAGCAGCTTATCGGCGGGTGAAGCTTTCTTT
TRBJ1-6 | . | TRBV25-1 | TRBD1 | CASKTGGSSPLHF | TGTGCCAGCAAAACAGGGGGATCCTCACCCCTCCACTTT
TRBJ2-5 | once | TRBV4-1 | TRBD1 | CASSQEWEIGQARETQYF | TGCGCCAGCAGCCAAGAATGGGAGATTGGACAGGCCCGGGAGACCCAGTACTTC
TRBJ1-6 | . | TRBV6-1 | . | CASSLSGLESPLHF | TGTGCCAGCAGCTTGTCAGGGCTTGAGTCACCCCTCCACTTT
TRBJ1-2 | . | TRBV5-6 | TRBD1 | CASSPGTGPDGYTF | TGTGCCAGCAGCCCCGGGACAGGGCCCGATGGCTACACCTTC
TRBJ1-5 | . | TRBV27 | . | CASSLHWDQPQHF | TGTGCCAGCAGTTTACACTGGGATCAGCCCCAGCATTTT
TRBJ2-5 | . | TRBV5-8 | . | CASSIVYGPQYF | TGTGCCAGCAGCATCGTCTACGGACCACAGTACTTC
TRBJ2-2 | . | TRBV6-4 | TRBD2 | CASSASGGTGELFF | TGTGCCAGCAGTGCGAGCGGGGGCACCGGGGAGCTGTTTTTT
TRBJ1-2 | . | TRBV29-1 | . | CSVNRDGYTF | TGCAGCGTAAATAGGGATGGCTACACCTTC
TRBJ2-2 | few | TRBV9 | . | CASSVGDEGGELFF | TGTGCCAGCAGCGTGGGGGATGAGGGCGGGGAGCTGTTTTTT
TRBJ1-1 | . | TRBV4-1 | . | CASSQEGPGEGGTEAFF | TGCGCCAGCAGCCAAGAAGGGCCCGGTGAGGGTGGTACTGAAGCTTTCTTT
TRBJ1-1 | . | TRBV6-1 | . | CASSGQTATEAFF | TGTGCCAGCAGTGGACAGACAGCCACTGAAGCTTTCTTT
TRBJ1-1 | . | TRBV5-1 | TRBD1 | CASSARTGAAEAFF | TGCGCCAGCAGCGCCCGGACAGGGGCGGCTGAAGCTTTCTTT
TRBJ1-3 | . | TRBV7-9 | . | CASSLGSSGNTIYF | TGTGCCAGCAGCTTAGGCAGCTCTGGAAACACCATATATTTT
TRBJ1-4 | . | TRBV5-1 | . | CASSLVPDTNEKLFF | TGCGCCAGCAGCTTGGTCCCGGATACTAATGAAAAACTGTTTTTT
TRBJ2-7 | . | TRBV29-1 | . | CSVGPGQTYEQYF | TGCAGCGTTGGCCCCGGACAGACCTACGAGCAGTACTTC